This T cell receptor (beta chain) stems from a study of monozygotic twins with inflammatory bowel disease. Study-wide results and caveats: Distinguishing T cell subtypes was not possible.

The CDR3 has 16 residues. Germline CDR1 MGHDK, CDR2 SYGVNS. Two nested PCRs, of 16 and 9 cycles, processed TCRalpha and TCRbeta cDNA. From the 5' RACE reads, TCRdb lists one entry per CDR3 protein and no DNA. Recorded here are fewer than 550,000 distinct CDR3 sequences; the top ten clones represent more than 2%. As for this clonotype: Its antigen is as yet unknown.

The sequenced sample consisted of blood. The rearrangement links TRBV25-1 to TRBJ2-3; the TCRdb D gene call, TRBD2, has no DNA to confirm it. The source of this sequence is a human donor with ulcerative colitis or Crohn's disease, or a healthy co-twin of an affected twin (not recorded which). The CDR3 sequence: CASSESLAGGTDTQYF.